Following are 32 T cell receptor beta chains from one sample sequenced in a study of human T cells and chemical hapten exposure (dated by TCRdb to about 2021). This specimen's time point label, interpreted: patch test 1, 2 weeks after DPC sensitization. The treatment or condition label of this sample denotes: therapeutic diphenylcyclopropenone sensitization with weekly scalp DPC. The library relied on RACE. Reads for this sample came from a NextSeq 500. Clones were called with MiXCR by TCRdb after fastp trimmed the public reads at Q25, and only in-frame beta chains were retained. Under each unique CDR3 protein, matching rows form one entry showing the most common genes and DNA. The sample yields fewer than 130,000 distinct CDR3 sequences; 8% to 13% were counted once. Approximately 4% of the sample belongs to the ten largest clones. Sequences were derived from whole blood, sampled in connection with sensitization to the hapten diphenylcyclopropenone (DPC). Every receptor here comes from a middle-aged woman with alopecia areata. Some clones in this sample may be carry-over from other donors' samples.

This clonotype was seen a handful of times. V is TRBV21-1 and J is TRBJ1-4. TRBV21-1 is a known pseudogene. The CDR3 covers 17 residues. The CDR3 loop reads CASRPGLNPAEGEKLFF. Here the CDR3 DNA reads TGTGCCAGCAGACCGGGACTGAATCCCGCCGAGGGTGAAAAACTGTTTTTT.

Here the CDR3 DNA reads TGTGCCTGGGACGCGGGGGGAAACTTAGAAGCTTTCTTT. As protein: CAWDAGGNLEAFF. The chain is built from TRBV30 and TRBJ1-1; weak D call: TRBD1 (5 bases). Germline CDR1 and CDR2: GTSNPN and SVGIG (reference sequence). V was shortened by 5 bases and J by 8 bases, with 18 bases between the two germline ends. CDR3 length: 13 residues.

This clonotype was detected ten times or more. The CDR3 is CASSLGTPATNEKLFF. CDR3 bases: TGTGCCAGCAGTTTAGGGACACCAGCAACTAATGAAAAACTGTTTTTT. V gene TRBV12-3 or TRBV12-4 combines with J gene TRBJ1-4; weak D call: TRBD1 (5 bases). This CDR3 region has 16 residues. Trimming removed 1 base from V and 0 bases from J, with 9 bases in between.

This clonotype was seen many times. The gene calls are TRBV3-1 and TRBJ2-1; TRBD2 matches 13 bases. V trimming: 5 bases; J trimming: 8 bases; junction bases outside the gene matches: 18. CDR3 length: 19 amino acids. In germline, CDR1 is LGHDT, CDR2 YNNKEL (reference sequence). CDR3 nucleotide sequence: TGTGCCAGCAGCAGGAAGGGAACTAGCGGGAGGGCCGACGGGCATGAGCAGTTCTTC. It specifies CASSRKGTSGRADGHEQFF.

This clonotype was detected a few times. V gene TRBV6-2 or TRBV6-3 combines with J gene TRBJ2-3, with TRBD1 matching 7 bases. Germline CDR1 MNHEY, CDR2 SVGEGT. The CDR3 contains 15 residues. The ends lost 6 bases at V and 7 bases at J; junction bases unmatched: 13. Here the CDR3 reads CASRPWDRIKYTQYF. CDR3 DNA sequence: TGTGCCAGCAGACCCTGGGACAGAATCAAATATACGCAGTATTTT.

The gene calls are TRBV20-1 and TRBJ1-4, with 8 positions matching TRBD1. This CDR3 region has 15 residues. Germline V gives CDR1 DFQATT, CDR2 SNEGSKA (reference sequence). V lost 6 bases, J lost 1 base, and 7 bases stayed unmatched. The CDR3 reads CSALTGALTNEKLFF. CDR3 nucleotides: TGCAGTGCCCTGACAGGGGCATTAACTAATGAAAAACTGTTTTTT.

The chain is built from TRBV7-2 and TRBJ2-7, with D unclear. The germline CDR1 and CDR2 sequences are SGHTA and FQGNSA. The CDR3 runs 14 residues. V was shortened by 2 bases and J by 2 bases, with 10 bases between the two germline ends. DNA of the CDR3: TGTGCCAGCAGCTTAACCCGTCTAGCCTACGAGCAGTACTTC. Translation gives CASSLTRLAYEQYF.

This clonotype was picked up many times. The V gene is TRBV12-3 or TRBV12-4, the J gene TRBJ1-5; 7 positions agree with TRBD1. This CDR3 region has 17 residues. V lost 1 base to trimming and J lost 2 bases; unmatched junction nucleotides: 8. CDR3 in DNA: TGTGCCAGCAGTTTAGGACAGGGCGGCGAGGGCAATCAGCCCCAGCATTTT. Its protein is CASSLGQGGEGNQPQHF.

This clonotype was observed many times. The chain couples TRBV12-3 or TRBV12-4 to TRBJ2-7, with 7 positions matching TRBD1. The CDR3 covers 15 residues. Unmatched junction bases numbered 8, after V lost 4 bases and J lost 2 bases. CDR3 sequence reads: CASSSWTGKTYEQYF. The DNA for the CDR3 is TGTGCCAGCAGTTCGTGGACAGGCAAAACCTACGAGCAGTACTTC.

This clonotype was recorded a few times. This chain connects TRBV7-9 to TRBJ2-1; D is undetermined. Germline CDR1 reads SEHNR; CDR2 reads FQNEAQ (reference sequence). CDR3 length: 11 residues. V dropped 6 bases and J dropped 10 bases, with 10 bases sitting between them. CDR3 protein: CASRRANEQFF. The DNA for the CDR3 is TGTGCCAGCAGAAGAGCGAACGAGCAGTTCTTC. Drawing the rest from reference TRBV7-9 and TRBJ2-1, the complete variable domain is DTGVSQNPRHKITKRGQNVTFRCDPISEHNRLYWYRQTLGQGPEFLTYFQNEAQLEKSRLLSDRFSAERPKGSFSTLEIQRTEQGDSAMYLCASRRANEQFFGPGTRLTVL.

This clonotype was seen ten or more times. This chain links TRBV19 with TRBJ2-7, with TRBD2 identical over 9 bases. Trimming at V came to 1 base and at J to 6 bases, leaving 7 bases not matched to a gene. The germline CDR1 and CDR2 sequences are LNHDA and SQIVND (reference sequence). The CDR3 spans 15 residues. The DNA of the CDR3 is TGTGCCAGTAGTATAGGAGGCGGGGGGGCAAGCGAGCAGTACTTC. This translates into CASSIGGGGASEQYF.

This clonotype was seen ten or more times. The chain uses TRBV4-3 and TRBJ1-1; D is possibly TRBD1 (6 bases). V was shortened by 0 bases and J by 0 bases, with 20 bases between the two germline ends. Germline V CDR1 and CDR2: LGHNA, YSLEER. The CDR3 covers 19 residues. The CDR3 coding sequence is TGCGCCAGCAGCCAAGATCGGCATTCCAGGGGATATGTGAACACTGAAGCTTTCTTT. Translated: CASSQDRHSRGYVNTEAFF.

This clonotype was found a few times. This chain uses TRBV6-4 with TRBJ1-1; 7 bases are shared with TRBD1. Germline trimming cut 6 bases from V and 3 bases from J; bases unmatched to any gene: 4. This CDR3 has 13 residues. Germline V gene sequence: CDR1 MRHNA, CDR2 SNTAGT. The DNA of the CDR3 is TGTGCCAGCAGCGCCGGGACAGACACTGAAGCTTTCTTT. Translation: CASSAGTDTEAFF.

This clonotype was seen at least ten times. The chain combines TRBV28 with TRBJ2-7; TRBD2 agrees at 7 bases. Germline V gives CDR1 MDHEN, CDR2 SYDVKM. The CDR3 runs 14 residues. Trimming cost V 7 bases and J 2 bases; bases outside gene matches: 8. CDR3 nucleotides: TGTGCCAGCAAGGGAGCGGGAACTACCTACGAGCAGTACTTC. It codes for CASKGAGTTYEQYF. The full variable domain, with the rest looked up from reference TRBV28 and TRBJ2-7, is DVKVTQSSRYLVKRTGEKVFLECVQDMDHENMFWYRQDPGLGLRLIYFSYDVKMKEKGDIPEGYSVSREKKERFSLILESASTNQTSMYLCASKGAGTTYEQYFGPGTRLTVT.

This clonotype was observed at least ten times. The gene calls are TRBV15 and TRBJ2-2; TRBD2 is a possible D gene (5 bases). V lost 0 bases and J 0 bases, leaving 8 bases between the germline ends. The CDR3 consists of 16 residues. Germline CDR1 LNHNV, CDR2 YYDKDF (reference sequence). Here the CDR3 reads CATSRERVANTGELFF. DNA for the CDR3: TGTGCCACCAGCAGAGAGAGGGTCGCGAACACCGGGGAGCTGTTTTTT.

There are a few counts of this clonotype. This chain links TRBV6-5 with TRBJ1-5; D possibly corresponds to TRBD1 (5 bases). Germline V gene sequence: CDR1 MNHEY, CDR2 SVGAGI. The V and J ends lost 2 bases and 5 bases respectively, with 10 bases between them. The CDR3 runs to 14 residues. For the CDR3, the DNA is TGTGCCAGCAGTTACATGGCAGGGTATCAGCCCCAGCATTTT. Residues: CASSYMAGYQPQHF.

CDR3 in amino acids: CASGPWGYTGELFF. In DNA, the CDR3 is TGTGCCAGCGGCCCGTGGGGTTATACCGGGGAGCTGTTTTTT. This sequence joins TRBV6-5 and TRBJ2-2; D is unresolved. The ends were cut back, 8 bases at V and 5 bases at J, with 15 bases in the middle. The germline CDR1 and CDR2 sequences are MNHEY and SVGAGI. The CDR3 loop spans 14 amino acids.

The chain recombines TRBV10-1 with TRBJ2-5, with 10 bases lining up with TRBD2. The trim removed 3 bases at V and 3 bases at J, leaving 7 bases unmatched. CDR1 and CDR2 from the germline V gene are WNHNN and SYGVQD (reference sequence). This CDR3 comprises 16 residues. The CDR3 coding sequence is TGCGCCAGCAGTGATGGAGCGGGAGGGCCTAAAGAGACCCAGTACTTC. The encoded protein is CASSDGAGGPKETQYF.

As to this clonotype: A single base separates this from a much larger clone, so it may be a read error. The J gene is TRBJ1-5, the V gene TRBV19; a weak D match, TRBD1 (5 bases). The CDR3 runs to 13 residues. Germline V gene lookup returns CDR1 LNHDA and CDR2 SQIVND (reference sequence). CDR3 amino acids: CASSRDSDQHQHF. The CDR3 DNA reads TGTGCCAGTAGCCGAGACAGCGATCAGCACCAGCATTTT.

The V gene is TRBV4-3, the J gene TRBJ2-7, with 8 bases fitting TRBD2. V shed 0 bases and J 0 bases; nucleotides not matched to a gene: 4. Germline CDR1 LGHNA, CDR2 YSLEER. CDR3 length: 16 residues. The chain's CDR3 is CASSQEPAGGSYEQYF. For the CDR3, the DNA is TGCGCCAGCAGCCAAGAACCGGCGGGGGGCTCCTACGAGCAGTACTTC.

This sequence joins TRBV5-1 and TRBJ2-3; TRBD1 matches 10 bases. Germline lookup yields CDR1 SGHRS and CDR2 YFSETQ. The CDR3 covers 16 residues. V trimming: 4 bases; J trimming: 4 bases; junction bases outside the gene matches: 9. DNA of the CDR3: TGCGCCAGCAGCCGGGGGACAGGGGTTATGGCAGATACGCAGTATTTT. As protein: CASSRGTGVMADTQYF.

The V and J genes are TRBV3-1 and TRBJ2-7; D unresolved. V dropped 2 bases and J dropped 3 bases, with 5 bases sitting between them. The CDR3 is made up of 12 amino acids. Germline CDR1 reads LGHDT; CDR2 reads YNNKEL (reference sequence). CDR3: CASSQKDYEQYF. DNA for the CDR3: TGTGCCAGCAGCCAAAAAGACTACGAGCAGTACTTC.

This sequence joins TRBV5-4 and TRBJ2-2; TRBD1 agrees at 10 bases. Germline V CDR1 and CDR2: SGHNT, YYREEE (reference sequence). V trimming: 4 bases; J trimming: 3 bases; junction bases outside the gene matches: 9. This CDR3 contains 17 residues. The chain's CDR3 is CASSKPDRGRDTGELFF. The DNA of the CDR3 is TGTGCCAGCAGCAAGCCCGACAGGGGGCGCGACACCGGGGAGCTGTTTTTT.

This clonotype has only a few counts. This chain uses TRBV20-1 with TRBJ1-1; D unresolved. The germline V and J ends were trimmed by 0 bases and 6 bases, with 8 bases remaining between them. The CDR3 loop spans 12 amino acids. The germline V gene encodes CDR1 DFQATT and CDR2 SNEGSKA (reference sequence). CDR3 coding DNA: TGCAGTGCTAGAGATCAAACCGCTGAAGCTTTCTTT. Amino acids: CSARDQTAEAFF.

This clonotype was observed a handful of times. V and J are TRBV4-1 and TRBJ1-4; no firm D call. Trimming stripped 4 bases from V and 7 bases from J, with 13 bases between. The germline V gene encodes CDR1 MGHRA and CDR2 YSYEKL. CDR3 size: 14 residues. CDR3 nucleotides: TGCGCCAGCAGCCCGGGCTGGTCGTCTGAAAAACTGTTTTTT. Protein product: CASSPGWSSEKLFF.

V usage is TRBV27 and J usage is TRBJ2-2; 9 bases fit TRBD2. The CDR3 has 19 amino acids. V was clipped by 6 bases and J by 6 bases; unmatched bases: 20. Germline loops: CDR1 MNHEY, CDR2 SMNVEV (reference sequence). CDR3 protein: CASSQVVLAGLSRAGELFF. The CDR3 bases are TGTGCCAGCAGCCAAGTCGTACTAGCGGGCCTGAGTCGTGCCGGGGAGCTGTTTTTT.

The chain recombines TRBV5-1 with TRBJ2-5, with 8 bases that match TRBD1. Trimming took 0 bases from V and 2 from J; bases not matched to a gene: 6. CDR3 length equals 16 residues. Germline lookup yields CDR1 SGHRS and CDR2 YFSETQ. In DNA, the CDR3 is TGCGCCAGCAGCTTGGAGGGCAGGGGGCTTCAAGAGACCCAGTACTTC. This sequence encodes CASSLEGRGLQETQYF. Combining the CDR3 with reference TRBV5-1 and TRBJ2-5 gives the whole variable domain KAGVTQTPRYLIKTRGQQVTLSCSPISGHRSVSWYQQTPGQGLQFLFEYFSETQRNKGNFPGRFSGRQFSNSRSEMNVSTLELGDSALYLCASSLEGRGLQETQYFGPGTRLLVL.

This clonotype was seen a handful of times. DNA for the CDR3: TGTGCCAGCAGTTTGTCCAGAGGGACTACCAGAAAGGAGCAGTTCTTC. This codes for CASSLSRGTTRKEQFF. The rearrangement links TRBV7-8 to TRBJ2-1, with 7 positions matching TRBD2. Losses at the gene ends were 6 bases for V and 10 bases for J; bases not matched to a gene: 18. The CDR3 has 16 amino acids. In germline, CDR1 is SGHVS, CDR2 FQNEAQ.

This clonotype occurred many times. The chain couples TRBV4-3 to TRBJ2-6; 10 nucleotides agree with TRBD1. The CDR3 is 20 residues long. Germline values: CDR1 LGHNA, CDR2 YSLEER. V gave up 3 bases and J gave up 4 bases; unmatched junction bases: 15. CDR3 sequence reads: CASSQSLPGQGLGGANVLTF. The CDR3, as DNA: TGCGCCAGCAGCCAGAGTCTACCGGGACAGGGGCTAGGAGGGGCCAACGTCCTGACTTTC.

CDR3: CASSAPSGSYEQYF. In DNA, the CDR3 is TGTGCCAGCTCAGCGCCGAGCGGGTCCTACGAGCAGTACTTC. The chain carries TRBV18 and TRBJ2-7; a weak D match, TRBD2 (6 bases). Per germline, CDR1 KGHSH and CDR2 LQKENI. V was cut by 5 bases and J by 1 base, with 12 bases left in between. This CDR3 has 14 amino acids.

The chain links TRBV4-3 to TRBJ1-2, with 7 bases aligning to TRBD1. V lost 0 bases to trimming and J lost 2 bases; unmatched junction nucleotides: 0. Germline assignment: CDR1 LGHNA and CDR2 YSLEER. The length of the CDR3 is 14 residues. In nucleotides, the CDR3 is TGCGCCAGCAGCCAAGAGGACAGGAACTATGGCTACACCTTC. Protein product: CASSQEDRNYGYTF.

The genes are TRBV10-2 and TRBJ2-7; TRBD1 aligns across 8 bases. The CDR3 loop spans 13 amino acids. The V gene's germline CDR1 is WSHSY and CDR2 SAAADI. The V segment lost 8 bases and the J segment 3 bases; nucleotides outside the gene matches: 6. The CDR3 loop is CASETGAGYEQYF. The CDR3 nucleotides are TGCGCCAGCGAGACAGGGGCTGGCTACGAGCAGTACTTC.